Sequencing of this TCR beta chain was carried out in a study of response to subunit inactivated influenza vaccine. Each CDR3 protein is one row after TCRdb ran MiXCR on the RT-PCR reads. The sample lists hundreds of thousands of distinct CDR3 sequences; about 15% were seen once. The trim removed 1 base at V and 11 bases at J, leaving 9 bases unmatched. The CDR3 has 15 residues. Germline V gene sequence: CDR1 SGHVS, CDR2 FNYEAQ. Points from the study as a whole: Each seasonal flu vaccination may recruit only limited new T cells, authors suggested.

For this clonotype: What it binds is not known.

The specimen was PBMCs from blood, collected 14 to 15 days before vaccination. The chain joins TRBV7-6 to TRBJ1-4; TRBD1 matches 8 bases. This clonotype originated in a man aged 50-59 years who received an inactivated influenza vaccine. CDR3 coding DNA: TGTGCCAGCAGCTTAGAATCCAGGGGGCCTGAGAAACTGTTTTTT. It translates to CASSLESRGPEKLFF.